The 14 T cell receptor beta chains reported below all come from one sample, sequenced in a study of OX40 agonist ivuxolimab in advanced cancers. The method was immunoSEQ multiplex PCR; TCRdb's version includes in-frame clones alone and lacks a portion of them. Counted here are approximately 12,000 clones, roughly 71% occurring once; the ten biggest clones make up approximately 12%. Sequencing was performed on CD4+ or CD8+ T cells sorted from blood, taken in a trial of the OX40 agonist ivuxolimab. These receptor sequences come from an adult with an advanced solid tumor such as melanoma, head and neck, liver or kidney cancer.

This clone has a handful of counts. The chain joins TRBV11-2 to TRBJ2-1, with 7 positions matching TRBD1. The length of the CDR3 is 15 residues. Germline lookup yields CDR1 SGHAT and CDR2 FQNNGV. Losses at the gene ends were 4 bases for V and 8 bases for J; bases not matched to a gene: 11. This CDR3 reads CASSSIFKGADEQFF. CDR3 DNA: TGTGCCAGCAGCTCTATCTTTAAGGGGGCCGATGAGCAGTTCTTC.

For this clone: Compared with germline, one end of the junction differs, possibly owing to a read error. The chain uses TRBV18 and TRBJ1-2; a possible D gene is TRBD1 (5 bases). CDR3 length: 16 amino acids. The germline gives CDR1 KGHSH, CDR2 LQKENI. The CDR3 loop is CVSSPEWQGENYGYTF. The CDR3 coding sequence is TGTGTCAGCTCACCTGAATGGCAGGGAGAAAACTATGGCTACACCTTC.

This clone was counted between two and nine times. DNA of the CDR3: TGTGCCAGCAGCTTGGGGGAGGGGGCAGGGGAGACCCAGTACTTC. As protein: CASSLGEGAGETQYF. The rearrangement links TRBV5-6 to TRBJ2-5; TRBD1 or TRBD2 may be the D gene (7 bases each). The CDR3 sequence is 15 residues long. CDR1 and CDR2 from the germline V gene are SGHDT and YYEEEE. Trimming took off 0 bases at V and 5 bases at J, with 14 bases between the two ends.

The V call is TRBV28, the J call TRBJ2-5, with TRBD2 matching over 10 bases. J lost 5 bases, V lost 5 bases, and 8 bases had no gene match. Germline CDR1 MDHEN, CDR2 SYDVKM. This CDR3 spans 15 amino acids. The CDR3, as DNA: TGTGCCAGCAGTAGCGGGAGGGCCCTTTACGAGACCCAGTACTTC. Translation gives CASSSGRALYETQYF.

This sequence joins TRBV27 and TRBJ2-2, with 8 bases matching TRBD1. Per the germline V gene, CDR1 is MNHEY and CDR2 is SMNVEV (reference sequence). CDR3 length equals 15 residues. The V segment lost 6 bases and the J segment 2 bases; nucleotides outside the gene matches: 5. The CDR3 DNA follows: TGTGCCAGCAGCGACAGGGGATTTAACACCGGGGAGCTGTTTTTT. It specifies CASSDRGFNTGELFF.

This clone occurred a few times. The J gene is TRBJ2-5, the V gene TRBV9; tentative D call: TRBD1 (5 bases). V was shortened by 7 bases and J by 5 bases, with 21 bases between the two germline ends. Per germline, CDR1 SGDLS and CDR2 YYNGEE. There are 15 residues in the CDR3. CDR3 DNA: TGTGCCAGCGGATCAAATTGGGGCCCCGTGGAGACCCAGTACTTC. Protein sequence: CASGSNWGPVETQYF.

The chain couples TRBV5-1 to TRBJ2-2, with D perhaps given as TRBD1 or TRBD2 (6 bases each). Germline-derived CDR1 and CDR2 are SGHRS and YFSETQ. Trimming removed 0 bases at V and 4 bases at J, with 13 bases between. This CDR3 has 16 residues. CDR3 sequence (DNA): TGCGCCAGCAGCTTGGTAGGGGGGATTCGCACCGGGGAGCTGTTTTTT. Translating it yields CASSLVGGIRTGELFF.

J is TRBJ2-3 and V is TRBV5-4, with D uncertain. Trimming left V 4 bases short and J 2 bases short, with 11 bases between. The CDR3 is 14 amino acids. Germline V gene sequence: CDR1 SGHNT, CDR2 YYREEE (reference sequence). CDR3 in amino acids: CASSLGRYTDTQYF. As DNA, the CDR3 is TGTGCCAGCAGCCTCGGACGGTACACAGATACGCAGTATTTT.

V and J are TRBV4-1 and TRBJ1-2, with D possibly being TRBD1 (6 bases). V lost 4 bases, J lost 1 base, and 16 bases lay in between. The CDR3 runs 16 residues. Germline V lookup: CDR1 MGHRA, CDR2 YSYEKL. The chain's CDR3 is CASSLLVQGNNYGYTF. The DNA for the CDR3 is TGCGCCAGCAGCCTCCTAGTCCAGGGGAATAACTATGGCTACACCTTC.

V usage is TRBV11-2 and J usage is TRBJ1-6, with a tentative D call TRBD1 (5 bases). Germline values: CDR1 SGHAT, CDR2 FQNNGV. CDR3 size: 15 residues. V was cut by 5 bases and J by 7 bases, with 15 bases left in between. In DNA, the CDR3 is TGTGCCAGCAGCGTCAGGGTGGCGGGGAATTCACCCCTCCACTTT. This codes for CASSVRVAGNSPLHF.

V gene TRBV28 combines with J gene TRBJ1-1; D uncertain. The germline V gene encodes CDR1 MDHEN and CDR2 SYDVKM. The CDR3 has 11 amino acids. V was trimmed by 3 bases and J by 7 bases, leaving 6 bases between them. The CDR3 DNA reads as TGTGCCAGCAGTTTTTCAGTTGAAGCTTTCTTT. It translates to CASSFSVEAFF.

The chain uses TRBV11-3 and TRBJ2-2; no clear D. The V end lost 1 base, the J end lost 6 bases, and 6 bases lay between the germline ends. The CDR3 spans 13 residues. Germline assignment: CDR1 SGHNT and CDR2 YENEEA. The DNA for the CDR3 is TGTGCCAGCAGCTTAGGGGTTGCCGGGGAGCTGTTTTTT. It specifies CASSLGVAGELFF.

The DNA for the CDR3 is TGTGCCAGCAGCTCACAGGGAGTCGCCTACGAGCAGTACTTC. Translating gives CASSSQGVAYEQYF. The V gene is TRBV5-6, the J gene TRBJ2-7; a possible D gene is TRBD1 (6 bases). CDR3 size: 14 residues. Trimming shortened V by 3 bases and J by 2 bases, and 12 bases separated the two germline ends. Germline V lookup: CDR1 SGHDT, CDR2 YYEEEE.

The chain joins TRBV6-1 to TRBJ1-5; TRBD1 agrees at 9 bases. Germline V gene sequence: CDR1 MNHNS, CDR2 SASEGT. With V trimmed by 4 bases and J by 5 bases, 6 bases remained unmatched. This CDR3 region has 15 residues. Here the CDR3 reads CASSGRDRDHQPQHF. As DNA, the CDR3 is TGTGCCAGCAGTGGCCGGGACAGGGACCATCAGCCCCAGCATTTT.